This TCR beta chain comes out of a study of T cell changes during pregnancy in multiple sclerosis. The CDR3 extends over 17 amino acids. The J segment lost 5 bases and the V segment lost 0 bases, leaving 15 bases of the junction unmatched. The V gene's germline CDR1 is GTSNPN and CDR2 SVGIG (reference sequence). The repertoire was sequenced with immunoSEQ multiplex PCR; TCRdb's copy has only in-frame clones and lacks some. The sample shows 65,000 to 75,000 clones, under 95% of them seen only once. Sample: peripheral blood, taken in the third trimester of pregnancy. The receptor was derived from a female donor in good health, enrolled as a control in a pregnancy study. The chain is built from TRBV30 and TRBJ1-1, with 7 bases identical to TRBD1. The CDR3 loop reads CAWSVKELGQLSTEAFF. DNA for the CDR3: TGTGCCTGGAGTGTAAAAGAATTGGGACAGTTAAGTACTGAAGCTTTCTTT.